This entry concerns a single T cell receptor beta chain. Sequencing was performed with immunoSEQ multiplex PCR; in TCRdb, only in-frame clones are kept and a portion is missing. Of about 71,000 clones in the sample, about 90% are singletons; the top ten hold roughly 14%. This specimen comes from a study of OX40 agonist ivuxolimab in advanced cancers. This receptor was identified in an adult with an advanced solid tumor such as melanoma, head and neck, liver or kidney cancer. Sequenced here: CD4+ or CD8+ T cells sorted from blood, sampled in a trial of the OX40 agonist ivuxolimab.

The DNA of the CDR3 is TGTGCCAGCAGTGAATTAGGGAGGCGTGAAGAGACCCAGTACTTC. Translation gives CASSELGRREETQYF. The chain employs TRBV6-1 and TRBJ2-5; possibly TRBD2 for D (6 bases). There are 15 residues in the CDR3. CDR1 and CDR2 (germline): MNHNS, SASEGT. V dropped 2 bases and J dropped 3 bases, with 13 bases sitting between them.